This T cell receptor (beta chain) was sequenced for a study of beta chain features in type 1 diabetes (dated by TCRdb to the late 2010s). General notes on the study: No differences in mean age, gender distribution, total cell number or subset yield were found between patients and healthy donors. Across all samples, some 110,000,000 sorted cells were examined, and cell number per subset correlated strongly with RNA yield. The study compared TCRB repertoires of sorted circulating CD4+ T cell subsets between recently diagnosed type 1 diabetes patients and matched healthy donors. Regulatory and stem cell-like memory subsets were obtained from only 8 patients and roughly 8 healthy donors, while naive and central memory subsets were obtained from all 28 donors. What the research found in general, with its limitations: A moderate but significant shortening of TCRB CDR3 length was observed in type 1 diabetes patients in all four CD4+ subsets. At VDJ recombination sites, type 1 diabetes patients had fewer insertions and more deleted nucleotides, which implies abnormalities in thymic rearrangement. Because the HLA sub-analyses included only small numbers of individuals, any influence of HLA type on TCRB rearrangement was left unresolved. Naive, central memory and regulatory TCRB repertoires appeared to be more similar among patients than among healthy donors. Shorter templates might be favored by PCR, yet because patient and control samples were amplified and corrected together, any such skew would affect both groups equally. Because cDNA was sequenced instead of genomic DNA, highly expressing activated cells could be over-represented, though the groups showed no difference in activation or CD3 levels.

Each donor gave one peripheral blood draw, around 100 mL on average, collected into heparinised tubes. Naive, central memory, regulatory and stem cell-like memory CD4+ T cells were sorted on a BD FACSAria II using a panel including CD45RO, CCR7, CD25, CD127, CD95 and CD27. A purity above 95% was achieved for all sorted populations. Right away, PBMCs were isolated by Lymphoprep density gradient centrifugation and were stained directly, with no culture step. Samples were stained and sorted in pairs, with one healthy donor and one patient per experiment, so that batch effects were minimized. The CDR3 measures 14 amino acids from cysteine to phenylalanine. CDR3 DNA is the only sequence kept; it has 42 bases, read in frame from the first base. V is cut back by 8 bases and J by 0 bases, with 10 bases in the junction unmatched. CDR1 and CDR2 were assigned from the germline V gene as SQVTM and ANQGSEA. All of the isolated RNA was reverse transcribed with the High Capacity cDNA Reverse Transcription Kit, so expressed TCRB transcripts were sequenced. Deep immunoSEQ sequencing was applied to naive, central memory and regulatory T cell samples, giving an average of roughly 3.5 million total reads per sample. Sorted cells were lysed in RLT buffer and RNA was extracted with DNase-treated RNeasy Micro or Mini kits, depending on cell number. Each cell subset was processed on its own to prevent cross-contamination, while patient and healthy donor samples were processed together. Using the immunoSEQ multiplex PCR, TCRB sequences were amplified from cDNA into 87-bp fragments spanning the CDR3 region. Sequencing of the amplicons was done on the Illumina HiSeq platform. Concerning the study's data processing: Synthetic template baselines were used to correct PCR bias computationally, reads within Hamming distance 2 were collapsed together, and singletons that could not be merged were discarded. Reads were aligned against IMGT to assign V, D and J genes, CDR3 length and insertions or deletions at six rearrangement sites. Within each subset, clonotype counts were normalized to sorted cell number, and only after that were true diversity and Gini coefficients computed with the tcR R package. Repertoire sharing was quantified using the overlap coefficient calculated on TCRB nucleotide sequences. Out-of-frame TCRB sequences from naive cells were analyzed as a proxy for the pre-selection repertoire. TCRdb re-hosts the immuneACCESS table, in-frame sequences only. Its copies lack some clones; in the studies checked, an unresolved V gene accounts for under half of them, and the cause for the rest is not known. D and trimming come from the DNA, and the V and J calls and clone size come from that table. Across this sample there are 330,000 or so clones, with around 20% seen only once. Roughly 0.045% of the sample goes to the ten largest clones.

A remark on this clone: Its antigen is unknown. Base qualities were left out, and no much larger clone turns up one base away.

This clonotype was sampled from a woman aged 18-29 years in good health. The rearranged segments are TRBV29-1 and TRBJ2-7; 7 central bases correspond to TRBD1. The sample was naive CD4+ T cells from blood. The cell subset or site label of this sample denotes: true naive CD4+ T cells. CDR3 sequence: CSYCPGQSSYEQYF. The DNA sequence reads TGCAGCTATTGTCCGGGACAGAGCTCCTACGAGCAGTACTTC.